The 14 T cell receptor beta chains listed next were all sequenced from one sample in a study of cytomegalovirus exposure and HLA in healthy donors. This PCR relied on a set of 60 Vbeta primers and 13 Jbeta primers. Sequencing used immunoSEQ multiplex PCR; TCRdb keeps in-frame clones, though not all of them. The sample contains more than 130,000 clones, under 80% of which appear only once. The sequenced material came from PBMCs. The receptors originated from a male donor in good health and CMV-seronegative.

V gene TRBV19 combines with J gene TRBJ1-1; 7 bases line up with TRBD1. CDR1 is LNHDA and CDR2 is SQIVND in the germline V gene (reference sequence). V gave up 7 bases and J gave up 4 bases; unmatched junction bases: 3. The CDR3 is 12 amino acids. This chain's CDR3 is CASNPGGTEAFF. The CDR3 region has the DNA TGTGCCAGTAACCCAGGGGGCACTGAAGCTTTCTTT.

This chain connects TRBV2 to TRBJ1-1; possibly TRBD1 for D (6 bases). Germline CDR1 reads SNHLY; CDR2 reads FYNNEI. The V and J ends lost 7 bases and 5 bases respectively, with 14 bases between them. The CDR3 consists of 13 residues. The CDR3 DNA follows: TGTGCCAGCACCCAGGGGCGGGGGACTGAAGCTTTCTTT. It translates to CASTQGRGTEAFF.

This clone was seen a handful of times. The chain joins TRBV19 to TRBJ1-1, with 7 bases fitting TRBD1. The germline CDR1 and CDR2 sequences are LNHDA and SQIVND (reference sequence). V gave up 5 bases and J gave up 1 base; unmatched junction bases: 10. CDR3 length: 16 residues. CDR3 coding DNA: TGTGCCAGTAGTGCGCCTCAGACAGGGACGAACACTGAAGCTTTCTTT. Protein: CASSAPQTGTNTEAFF.

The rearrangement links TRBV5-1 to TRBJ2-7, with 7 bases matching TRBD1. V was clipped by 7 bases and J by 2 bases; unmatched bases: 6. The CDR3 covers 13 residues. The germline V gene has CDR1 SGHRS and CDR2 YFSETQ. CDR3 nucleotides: TGCGCCAGCGGGGTGGACAGGACCTACGAGCAGTACTTC. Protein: CASGVDRTYEQYF.

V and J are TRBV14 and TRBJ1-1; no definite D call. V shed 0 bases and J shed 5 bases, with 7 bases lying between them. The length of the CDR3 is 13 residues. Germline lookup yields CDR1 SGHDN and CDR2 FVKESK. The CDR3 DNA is TGTGCCAGCAGCCAAGAACTCGAGACTGAAGCTTTCTTT. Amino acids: CASSQELETEAFF.

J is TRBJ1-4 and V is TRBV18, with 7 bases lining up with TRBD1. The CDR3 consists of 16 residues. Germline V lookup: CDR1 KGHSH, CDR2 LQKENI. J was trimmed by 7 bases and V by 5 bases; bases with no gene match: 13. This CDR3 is CASSVLDRERSEKLFF. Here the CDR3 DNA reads TGTGCCAGCTCAGTCCTCGACAGGGAGCGGAGTGAAAAACTGTTTTTT.

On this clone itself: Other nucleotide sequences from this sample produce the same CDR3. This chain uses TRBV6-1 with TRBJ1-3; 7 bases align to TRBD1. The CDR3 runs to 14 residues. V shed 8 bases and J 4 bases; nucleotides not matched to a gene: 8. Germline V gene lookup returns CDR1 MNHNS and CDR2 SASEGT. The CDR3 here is CASSVGTDGNTIYF. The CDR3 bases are TGTGCCAGCTCCGTTGGGACAGACGGAAACACCATATATTTT.

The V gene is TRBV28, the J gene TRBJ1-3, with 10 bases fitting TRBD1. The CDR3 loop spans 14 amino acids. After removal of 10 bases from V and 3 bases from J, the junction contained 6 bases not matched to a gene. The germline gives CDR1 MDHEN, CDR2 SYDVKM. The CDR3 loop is CATRTGGFGNTIYF. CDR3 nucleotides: TGTGCCACTAGGACAGGGGGATTTGGAAACACCATATATTTT.

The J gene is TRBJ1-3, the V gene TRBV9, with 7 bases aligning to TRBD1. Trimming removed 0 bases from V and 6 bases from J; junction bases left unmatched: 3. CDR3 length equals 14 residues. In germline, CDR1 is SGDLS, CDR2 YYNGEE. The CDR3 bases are TGTGCCAGCAGCGTAGGTGGGACAGAAAACACCATATATTTT. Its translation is CASSVGGTENTIYF.

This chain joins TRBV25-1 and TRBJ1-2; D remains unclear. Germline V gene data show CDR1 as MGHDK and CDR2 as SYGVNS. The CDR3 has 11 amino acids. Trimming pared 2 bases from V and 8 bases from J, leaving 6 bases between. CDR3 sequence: CASSEEGGYTF. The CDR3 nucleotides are TGTGCCAGCAGTGAAGAGGGAGGCTACACCTTC.

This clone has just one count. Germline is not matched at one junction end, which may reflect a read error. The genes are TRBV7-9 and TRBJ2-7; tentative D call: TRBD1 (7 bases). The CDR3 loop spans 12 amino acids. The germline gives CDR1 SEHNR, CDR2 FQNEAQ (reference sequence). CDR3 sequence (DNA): TGTTCCAGCAGCTCACCCACAGGGGAGGATTACTTC. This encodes CSSSSPTGEDYF.

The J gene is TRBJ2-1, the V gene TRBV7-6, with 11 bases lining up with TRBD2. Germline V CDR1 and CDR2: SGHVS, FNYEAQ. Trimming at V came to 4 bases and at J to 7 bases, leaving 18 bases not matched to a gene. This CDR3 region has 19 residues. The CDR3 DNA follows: TGTGCCAGCAGCTCGCAGGGGGCTAGCGGGGGGATCGGTGTGAATGAGCAGTTCTTC. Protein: CASSSQGASGGIGVNEQFF.

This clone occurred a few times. The CDR3 sequence: CASSLAGTGAWQPQHF. CDR3 nucleotide sequence: TGTGCCAGCAGTTTGGCCGGGACAGGGGCCTGGCAGCCCCAGCATTTT. The chain joins TRBV7-2 to TRBJ1-5, with 10 bases matching TRBD1. The V segment lost 6 bases and the J segment 7 bases; nucleotides outside the gene matches: 12. Germline CDR1 reads SGHTA; CDR2 reads FQGNSA. The CDR3 loop spans 16 amino acids.

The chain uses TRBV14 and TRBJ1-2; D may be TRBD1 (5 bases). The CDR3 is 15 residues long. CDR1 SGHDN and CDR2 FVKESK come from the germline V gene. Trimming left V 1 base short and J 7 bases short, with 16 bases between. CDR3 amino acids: CASSQGPPGASGYTF. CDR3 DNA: TGTGCCAGCAGCCAAGGTCCTCCTGGGGCCAGTGGCTACACCTTC.